Listed below are T cell receptor beta chains from one sample, sequenced in a study of blood T cell repertoires in COVID-19. Generated by immunoSEQ multiplex PCR, the TCRdb table keeps only in-frame clones and is missing some. The data contain about 230,000 clones, about 84% of them singletons. Input material: peripheral blood. The source of these receptors is a woman at least 80 years old with acute or convalescent COVID-19. Each CDR3 is given with its conserved first and last residue. A D gene is named only where the DNA matches it firmly. A clone size is listed for some rows: how often the clone was seen (once, few, many), or a class if it is expanded.

abundance | j_gene | v_gene | d_gene | CDR3aa | CDR3nt
- | TRBJ2-5 | TRBV5-1 | TRBD2 | CASSPERGGLIETQYF | TGCGCCAGCAGCCCCGAGCGGGGGGGCCTGATAGAGACCCAGTACTTC
- | TRBJ2-1 | TRBV3-1/TRBV3-2 | TRBD2 | CASSQETGLPYNEQFF | TGTGCCAGCAGCCAAGAAACGGGACTACCGTACAATGAGCAGTTCTTC
- | TRBJ2-3 | TRBV19 | - | CASSHRRTDTQYF | TGTGCCAGTAGTCACAGGCGCACAGATACGCAGTATTTT
- | TRBJ2-5 | TRBV24-1 | TRBD1 | CATSEPGTGETQYF | TGTGCCACCAGTGAACCCGGGACAGGGGAGACCCAGTACTTC
few | TRBJ2-1 | TRBV5-6 | TRBD1 | CASSLVWDSNNEQFF | TGTGCCAGCAGCTTGGTATGGGACAGTAACAATGAGCAGTTCTTC
- | TRBJ2-2 | TRBV5-1 | - | CASSLGGQNTGELFF | TGCGCCAGCAGCTTGGGAGGACAGAACACCGGGGAGCTGTTTTTT
- | TRBJ2-3 | TRBV5-6 | TRBD2 | CASSLFPSAGGRDTQYF | TGTGCCAGCAGCTTGTTCCCCTCCGCGGGGGGCCGGGATACGCAGTATTTT
few | TRBJ1-3 | TRBV19 | - | CASKPGISGNTIYF | TGTGCCAGTAAGCCGGGTATCTCTGGAAACACCATATATTTT
- | TRBJ1-5 | TRBV7-2 | - | CASSLTLFSMHF | TGTGCCAGCAGCTTAACGCTATTTTCAATGCATTTT
- | TRBJ1-1 | TRBV19 | - | CASRQGWTTEAFF | TGTGCCAGTAGGCAGGGGTGGACCACTGAAGCTTTCTTT
- | TRBJ2-7 | TRBV11-2 | - | CASSLGNRDYEQYF | TGTGCCAGCAGCTTAGGGAACCGGGACTACGAGCAGTACTTC
- | TRBJ2-5 | TRBV7-2 | TRBD2 | CASSLGRAGVPETQYF | TGTGCCAGCAGCTTAGGGCGAGCGGGAGTCCCAGAGACCCAGTACTTC